Presented here are 5 T cell receptor beta chains from one specimen sequenced in a study of CD8 T cells in ankylosing spondylitis. TCRdb redid the calling of the 5' RACE reads with MiXCR, one entry per CDR3 protein. The data hold just under 350,000 distinct CDR3 sequences, with about 14% observed a single time. Sequencing input: blood, either unsorted or a sorted T cell fraction (not recorded which). The receptors were sampled from a male donor with ankylosing spondylitis or in good health (not recorded which).

This clonotype was counted a few times. V usage is TRBV14 and J usage is TRBJ2-4, with D tentatively TRBD2 (5 bases). V lost 1 base and J 13 bases, leaving 11 bases between the germline ends. The CDR3 contains 12 residues. From germline, CDR1 is SGHDN and CDR2 FVKESK. The CDR3, as DNA: TGTGCCAGCAGCCAAGTAAACGGGGTCCAGTACTTC. It is translated as CASSQVNGVQYF.

This clonotype occurred a few times. CDR3 region: CASSEENSKVGGEQYF. CDR3 coding DNA: TGTGCCAGCAGTGAAGAAAATAGCAAGGTCGGTGGCGAGCAGTACTTC. This sequence joins TRBV2 and TRBJ2-7; D remains ambiguous. V shed 1 base and J shed 6 bases, with 19 bases lying between them. Germline V CDR1 and CDR2: SNHLY, FYNNEI. This CDR3 comprises 16 residues.

This clonotype occurred many times. CDR3 sequence reads: CASSFLAGGPVEQYF. CDR3 sequence (DNA): TGCGCCAGCAGCTTCCTAGCGGGAGGGCCGGTCGAGCAGTACTTC. The rearrangement joins TRBV5-1 to TRBJ2-7; TRBD2 aligns across 12 bases. This CDR3 region has 15 residues. After removal of 2 bases from V and 6 bases from J, the junction contained 6 bases not matched to a gene. Germline V gene data show CDR1 as SGHRS and CDR2 as YFSETQ.

The chain carries TRBV4-2 and TRBJ2-7; 7 bases match TRBD2. CDR1 is LGHNA and CDR2 is YNFKEQ in the germline V gene. The CDR3 loop spans 16 amino acids. The V segment lost 1 base and the J segment 4 bases; nucleotides outside the gene matches: 10. The CDR3 here is CASSQGATSEQYEQYF. In nucleotides, the CDR3 is TGTGCCAGCAGCCAAGGAGCCACTAGCGAGCAATACGAGCAGTACTTC.

The V and J genes are TRBV5-1 and TRBJ2-5; TRBD2 aligns across 8 bases. Germline CDR1 is SGHRS and CDR2 is YFSETQ. V was pared by 0 bases and J by 5 bases, with 6 bases of the junction left unmatched. This CDR3 region has 15 residues. CDR3 DNA sequence: TGCGCCAGCAGCTTGGGTAGCGGGAACGCGGAGACCCAGTACTTC. This translates into CASSLGSGNAETQYF.